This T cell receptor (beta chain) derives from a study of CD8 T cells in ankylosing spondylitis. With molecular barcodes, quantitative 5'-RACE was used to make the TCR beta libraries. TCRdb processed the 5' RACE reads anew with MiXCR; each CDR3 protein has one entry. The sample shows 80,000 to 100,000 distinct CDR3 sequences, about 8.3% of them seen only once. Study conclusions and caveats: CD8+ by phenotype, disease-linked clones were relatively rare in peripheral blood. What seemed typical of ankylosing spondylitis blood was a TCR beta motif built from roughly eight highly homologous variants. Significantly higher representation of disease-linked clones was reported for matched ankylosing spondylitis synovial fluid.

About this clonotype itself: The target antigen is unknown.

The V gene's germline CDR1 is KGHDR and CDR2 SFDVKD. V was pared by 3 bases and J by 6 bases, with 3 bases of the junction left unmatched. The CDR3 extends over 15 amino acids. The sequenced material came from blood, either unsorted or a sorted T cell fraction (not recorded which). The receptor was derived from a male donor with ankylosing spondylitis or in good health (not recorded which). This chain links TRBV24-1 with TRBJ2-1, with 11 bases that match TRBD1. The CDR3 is CATSDPGTGGNEQFF. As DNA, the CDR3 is TGTGCCACCAGTGATCCCGGGACAGGGGGCAATGAGCAGTTCTTC.